This entry lists 23 T cell receptor beta chains sequenced from one sample in a study of blood T cells in healthy people across ages. A second PCR of roughly 7 to 11 cycles used a sample-barcoded 5' primer and a J-beta primer mix. MiXCR, applied by TCRdb to the 5' RACE reads, yields one record per CDR3 protein. This table has 550,000 to 600,000 distinct CDR3 sequences, roughly 29% appearing once. What was sequenced was blood. The origin of the receptors is a woman in her 70s in good health.

This sequence joins TRBV20-1 and TRBJ2-5; possible D gene TRBD2, 7 bases. The ends were cut back, 1 base at V and 1 base at J, with 10 bases in the middle. Germline values: CDR1 DFQATT, CDR2 SNEGSKA (reference sequence). This CDR3 comprises 14 residues. CDR3 residues: CSARAAGAQETQYF. In DNA form, the CDR3 reads TGCAGTGCTAGAGCTGCGGGGGCCCAAGAGACCCAGTACTTC.

V is TRBV2 and J is TRBJ2-3, with D perhaps TRBD1 (7 bases). The germline V gene has CDR1 SNHLY and CDR2 FYNNEI. V was cut by 6 bases and J by 3 bases, with 16 bases left in between. The CDR3 covers 15 residues. The CDR3 reads CASRPEGAGTDTQYF. The CDR3 DNA follows: TGTGCCAGCAGACCGGAGGGGGCGGGGACAGATACGCAGTATTTT.

The rearrangement joins TRBV5-1 to TRBJ2-1, with TRBD2 matching over 9 bases. After removal of 0 bases from V and 4 bases from J, the junction contained 5 bases not matched to a gene. Germline values: CDR1 SGHRS, CDR2 YFSETQ. This CDR3 contains 16 residues. The DNA of the CDR3 is TGCGCCAGCAGCTTGGTGACTAGCGGTATTTACAATGAGCAGTTCTTC. This encodes CASSLVTSGIYNEQFF.

The rearrangement joins TRBV6-2 or TRBV6-3 to TRBJ1-5; the D gene is possibly TRBD1 (5 bases). Trimming stripped 3 bases from V and 2 bases from J, with 11 bases between. This CDR3 has 15 residues. Germline CDR1 reads MNHEY; CDR2 reads SVGEGT. CDR3 region: CASSYGGTGNQPQHF. The DNA of the CDR3 is TGTGCCAGCAGTTATGGTGGGACGGGCAATCAGCCCCAGCATTTT.

The chain carries TRBV7-9 and TRBJ2-3; 8 positions match TRBD2. V was clipped by 8 bases and J by 1 base; unmatched bases: 5. CDR1 SEHNR and CDR2 FQNEAQ come from the germline V gene (reference sequence). There are 14 residues in the CDR3. In nucleotides, the CDR3 is TGTGCCAGCGGCCGAGCGGGGGGCACAGATACGCAGTATTTT. Translated, it gives CASGRAGGTDTQYF.

V usage is TRBV20-1 and J usage is TRBJ2-7, with TRBD1 matching 9 bases. This CDR3 has 16 amino acids. The germline CDR1 and CDR2 sequences are DFQATT and SNEGSKA (reference sequence). Unmatched junction bases numbered 9, after V lost 1 base and J lost 2 bases. The DNA for the CDR3 is TGCAGTGCTAGAGCCCCTCGTGGGACAGGGACCTACGAGCAGTACTTC. It is translated as CSARAPRGTGTYEQYF.

The genes are TRBV7-9 and TRBJ1-3; 7 bases agree with TRBD1. Per the germline V gene, CDR1 is SEHNR and CDR2 is FQNEAQ (reference sequence). V dropped 5 bases and J dropped 6; count of bases not matched to a gene: 13. This CDR3 has 16 amino acids. CDR3 bases: TGTGCCAGCAGCCCGATCCTGACAGGGATTAAAAACACCATATATTTT. As protein: CASSPILTGIKNTIYF.

A few counts support this clonotype. The chain combines TRBV20-1 with TRBJ2-1; 14 nucleotides line up with TRBD2. Trimming removed 1 base from V and 7 bases from J; junction bases left unmatched: 9. Germline V lookup: CDR1 DFQATT, CDR2 SNEGSKA (reference sequence). This CDR3 spans 17 amino acids. CDR3 protein: CSARVTPGLAGANEQFF. CDR3 coding DNA: TGCAGTGCTAGAGTTACCCCGGGACTAGCGGGGGCGAATGAGCAGTTCTTC.

This clonotype was counted only a few times. V and J are TRBV10-3 and TRBJ2-5; 8 nucleotides line up with TRBD2. Looked up from germline, CDR1 is ENHRY and CDR2 is SYGVKD. The ends lost 0 bases at V and 2 bases at J; junction bases unmatched: 2. CDR3 size: 15 residues. This chain's CDR3 is CAISESSGGQETQYF. CDR3 in DNA: TGTGCCATCAGTGAGTCGTCGGGGGGGCAAGAGACCCAGTACTTC.

This clonotype was observed a few times. The chain combines TRBV6-2 or TRBV6-3 with TRBJ2-3, with D maybe TRBD2 (5 bases). Trimming stripped 6 bases from V and 2 bases from J, with 15 bases between. The CDR3 consists of 15 residues. Germline CDR1 MNHEY, CDR2 SVGEGT. For the CDR3, the DNA is TGTGCCAGCAGCCTCCGGGATCGGAACACAGATACGCAGTATTTT. Its protein product is CASSLRDRNTDTQYF.

The chain uses TRBV5-1 and TRBJ2-7; D gene ambiguous. The V gene's germline CDR1 is SGHRS and CDR2 YFSETQ. Trimming took off 4 bases at V and 3 bases at J, with 11 bases between the two ends. This CDR3 has 13 amino acids. CDR3 in DNA: TGCGCCAGCAGCCTCCGAGTTGGCTACGAGCAGTACTTC. Translated, it gives CASSLRVGYEQYF.

V usage is TRBV20-1 and J usage is TRBJ1-2; D is possibly TRBD1 (5 bases). The V gene's germline CDR1 is DFQATT and CDR2 SNEGSKA (reference sequence). The CDR3 length is 14 residues. Trimming took off 3 bases at V and 5 bases at J, with 16 bases between the two ends. CDR3 bases: TGCAGTGCTAGTGCCCACCAGGGACCTTATGGCTACACCTTC. It encodes CSASAHQGPYGYTF.

This clonotype appeared a few times. The J gene is TRBJ1-6, the V gene TRBV27, with D unclear. The V and J ends lost 2 bases and 7 bases respectively, with 6 bases between them. Per germline, CDR1 MNHEY and CDR2 SMNVEV (reference sequence). The CDR3 totals 13 residues. Here the CDR3 DNA reads TGTGCCAGCAGTTTACCGGGAAATTCACCCCTCCACTTT. It is translated as CASSLPGNSPLHF.

This clonotype was counted between two and nine times. Its ends do not fully match the called genes, so a read error is possible. The chain has TRBV5-1 and TRBJ1-1; D call uncertain. This CDR3 is built from 15 residues. CDR1 and CDR2 (germline): SGHRS, YFSETQ. The CDR3 DNA sequence: TGCGCCAGCAGCTTGAGTGGGTATATGAAAACTGAAGCTTTCTTT. Translated: CASSLSGYMKTEAFF.

V and J are TRBV20-1 and TRBJ2-5; no clear D. V lost 6 bases, J lost 1 base, and 12 bases lay in between. Germline CDR1 reads DFQATT; CDR2 reads SNEGSKA (reference sequence). The CDR3 sequence is 13 residues long. The DNA for the CDR3 is TGCAGTGCCACTGACGGAGCCCAAGAGACCCAGTACTTC. This encodes CSATDGAQETQYF.

The chain employs TRBV13 and TRBJ2-6; D unclear. The CDR3 is 16 amino acids. Germline CDR1 and CDR2: PRHDT and FYEKMQ (reference sequence). V lost 0 bases, J lost 4 bases, and 10 bases lay in between. Here the CDR3 DNA reads TGTGCCAGCAGCTTAGGGTATCGGGCGGGGGCCAACGTCCTGACTTTC. This codes for CASSLGYRAGANVLTF.

J is TRBJ2-5 and V is TRBV5-1, with 8 bases fitting TRBD2. J gave up 4 bases and V 4 bases, and 6 bases lay outside the gene matches. CDR3 length: 14 residues. Germline CDR1 reads SGHRS; CDR2 reads YFSETQ. In DNA form, the CDR3 reads TGCGCCAGCAGCCAGAGCGGGGGTCGAGAGACCCAGTACTTC. This sequence encodes CASSQSGGRETQYF.

This clonotype occurred a few times. The chain carries TRBV5-1 and TRBJ2-5; 10 bases line up with TRBD2. Germline values: CDR1 SGHRS, CDR2 YFSETQ. V shed 4 bases and J 5 bases; nucleotides not matched to a gene: 8. The CDR3 runs 15 residues. In DNA, the CDR3 is TGCGCCAGCAGCCGCGAGGGACTAGCGTTCGAGACCCAGTACTTC. Translating it yields CASSREGLAFETQYF.

The genes are TRBV21-1 and TRBJ1-5; the table's D call, TRBD1, was not checked against the DNA. TRBV21-1 is a recognized pseudogene. This CDR3 contains 14 residues. CDR3 coding DNA: TGTGCCAGCAGCATAGACAGGGGGCGGAAGCCCCAGCAATTT. Amino acid sequence: CASSIDRGRKPQQF.

This sequence joins TRBV20-1 and TRBJ1-2, with D possibly matching TRBD1 (6 bases). Germline assignment: CDR1 DFQATT and CDR2 SNEGSKA (reference sequence). This CDR3 contains 15 residues. Trimming removed 5 bases at V and 4 bases at J, with 20 bases between. The CDR3 here is CSASRDASGAYGYTF. For the CDR3, the DNA is TGCAGTGCTTCCCGGGACGCCTCGGGGGCCTATGGCTACACCTTC.

This clonotype was picked up a small number of times. This chain joins TRBV5-1 and TRBJ2-1; D gene uncertain. The germline V gene encodes CDR1 SGHRS and CDR2 YFSETQ. The CDR3 length is 16 residues. Trimming left V 0 bases short and J 0 bases short, with 10 bases between. This CDR3 reads CASSLDGRSSYNEQFF. The CDR3 DNA is TGCGCCAGCAGCTTGGATGGCCGGAGCTCCTACAATGAGCAGTTCTTC.

The CDR3 loop reads CSVSTGNTIYF. The CDR3 nucleotides read TGCAGCGTCTCGACAGGAAACACCATATATTTT. V is TRBV29-1 and J is TRBJ1-3; no definite D call. With 6 bases removed from V and 4 bases from J, the gap between germline ends came to 7 bases. Germline values: CDR1 SQVTM, CDR2 ANQGSEA. This CDR3 spans 11 amino acids.

The chain carries TRBV7-2 and TRBJ1-6; perhaps TRBD1 as D (6 bases). The germline CDR1 and CDR2 sequences are SGHTA and FQGNSA. The length of the CDR3 is 15 residues. The V end was cut by 3 bases, the J end by 7 bases, with 13 bases between. The CDR3 DNA sequence: TGTGCCAGCAGCTTCGACCGGGGGGCAAATTCACCCCTCCACTTT. Amino acid sequence: CASSFDRGANSPLHF.